This passage covers 12 T cell receptor beta chains from one sample sequenced in a study of CD4+ T cells in melanoma. Profiled with immunoSEQ multiplex PCR; TCRdb holds only in-frame clones, not every one. The table has fewer than 15,000 clones, over 65% seen once. The specimen sequenced was cells from a culture (not recorded whether cultured in vitro). These receptors were collected from a human donor with melanoma.

The CDR3 DNA sequence: TGTGCCAGCAGAACCCCGGCGGGGACAGGGGCCTACGAGCAGTACTTC. It encodes CASRTPAGTGAYEQYF. This chain links TRBV25-1 with TRBJ2-7, with TRBD1 matching 10 bases. V lost 6 bases and J lost 2; bases outside the gene matches: 10. The CDR3 sequence is 16 residues long. Germline-derived CDR1 and CDR2 are MGHDK and SYGVNS.

This sequence joins TRBV11-1 and TRBJ2-5, with D perhaps being TRBD1 or TRBD2 (5 bases each). The CDR3 length is 13 residues. CDR1 is SGHAT, CDR2 FQDESV, per germline (reference sequence). V was shortened by 1 base and J by 7 bases, with 10 bases between the two germline ends. The CDR3 loop is CASSLGGSATQYF. CDR3 bases: TGTGCCAGCAGCTTAGGGGGGAGTGCGACCCAGTACTTC.

The rearrangement links TRBV5-1 to TRBJ2-7; maybe TRBD1 (5 bases). The CDR3 has 14 residues. The V gene lost 2 bases and the J gene lost 2 bases, with 11 bases spanning the gap. Germline V gives CDR1 SGHRS, CDR2 YFSETQ. This chain's CDR3 is CASSLGALAYEQYF. The DNA of the CDR3 is TGCGCCAGCAGCTTAGGGGCCTTGGCCTACGAGCAGTACTTC. Looking up the rest from reference TRBV5-1 and TRBJ2-7 gives the full variable domain: KAGVTQTPRYLIKTRGQQVTLSCSPISGHRSVSWYQQTPGQGLQFLFEYFSETQRNKGNFPGRFSGRQFSNSRSEMNVSTLELGDSALYLCASSLGALAYEQYFGPGTRLTVT.

This clone was found a few times. The chain employs TRBV7-3 and TRBJ2-1; no clear D. V was trimmed by 4 bases and J by 9 bases, leaving 16 bases between them. CDR1 SGHTA and CDR2 FQGTGA come from the germline V gene. The CDR3 extends over 14 amino acids. The DNA of the CDR3 is TGTGCCAGCAGCTCGTCCGGGCCGCGCGGTGAGCAGTTCTTC. This translates into CASSSSGPRGEQFF.

The rearrangement joins TRBV18 to TRBJ2-5; 8 bases are shared with TRBD1. The trim removed 3 bases at V and 1 base at J, leaving 7 bases unmatched. The length of the CDR3 is 16 residues. Germline CDR1 KGHSH, CDR2 LQKENI. CDR3 bases: TGTGCCAGCTCACCGGGGAGCACAGGGGGCCAAGAGACCCAGTACTTC. It yields the protein CASSPGSTGGQETQYF.

The CDR3 sequence: CASSRDQTYEQYF. The CDR3 DNA is TGTGCCAGCAGCCGGGATCAAACCTACGAGCAGTACTTC. The chain employs TRBV7-3 and TRBJ2-7, with D perhaps TRBD2 (5 bases). The CDR3 is 13 amino acids. CDR1 SGHTA and CDR2 FQGTGA come from the germline V gene. The ends were cut back, 5 bases at V and 2 bases at J, with 10 bases in the middle.

The rearrangement joins TRBV6-6 to TRBJ1-2, with D possibly being TRBD1 (5 bases). The CDR3 length is 16 residues. Trimming stripped 10 bases from V and 4 bases from J, with 25 bases between. The germline CDR1 and CDR2 sequences are MNHNY and SVGAGI (reference sequence). The CDR3 loop reads CATIRLSVAGSYGYTF. Here the CDR3 DNA reads TGTGCCACCATCCGGCTGTCGGTGGCAGGGTCCTATGGCTACACCTTC.

V usage is TRBV6-1 and J usage is TRBJ1-1; unclear D gene. The CDR3 runs to 15 residues. V lost 4 bases to trimming and J lost 1 base, with 13 bases between them. Germline V gene sequence: CDR1 MNHNS, CDR2 SASEGT. The CDR3 loop reads CASSASGFPNTEAFF. The CDR3 coding sequence is TGTGCCAGCAGTGCTAGCGGATTTCCGAACACTGAAGCTTTCTTT.

The rearrangement uses TRBV2 and TRBJ2-3; 9 bases fit TRBD2. The junction had 4 bases not matched to a gene; V was cut back by 4 bases and J by 2 bases. This CDR3 comprises 15 residues. CDR1 is SNHLY and CDR2 is FYNNEI in the germline V gene. CDR3: CASSGTSVATDTQYF. The CDR3, as DNA: TGTGCCAGCAGTGGGACTAGCGTTGCCACAGATACGCAGTATTTT.

This clone was detected only a few times. The chain combines TRBV5-1 with TRBJ2-2; 8 nucleotides agree with TRBD1. The V segment lost 3 bases and the J segment 1 base; nucleotides outside the gene matches: 2. Germline CDR1 and CDR2: SGHRS and YFSETQ. The CDR3 contains 15 residues. As DNA, the CDR3 is TGCGCCAGCAGCTGGACAGGGCTGAACACCGGGGAGCTGTTTTTT. It is translated as CASSWTGLNTGELFF.

This clone is classed as medium-sized. V is TRBV10-3 and J is TRBJ1-2; tentatively, D is TRBD1 (5 bases). The CDR3 has 15 amino acids. Between the trimmed V and J ends, which lost 5 bases and 4 bases, there was a span of 17 bases. The germline V gene encodes CDR1 ENHRY and CDR2 SYGVKD. CDR3 region: CAISPRSPQGYGYTF. For the CDR3, the DNA is TGTGCCATCAGTCCGAGGTCACCCCAGGGCTATGGCTACACCTTC.

The chain uses TRBV5-5 and TRBJ1-1, with TRBD1 as a possible D gene (5 bases). V lost 0 bases and J lost 1, with 19 bases in between. The CDR3 consists of 18 residues. Per germline, CDR1 SGHKS and CDR2 YYEKEE (reference sequence). As DNA, the CDR3 is TGTGCCAGCAGCTTGGGACCTCTAGTGGGGCAGACGAACACTGAAGCTTTCTTT. Translated: CASSLGPLVGQTNTEAFF.